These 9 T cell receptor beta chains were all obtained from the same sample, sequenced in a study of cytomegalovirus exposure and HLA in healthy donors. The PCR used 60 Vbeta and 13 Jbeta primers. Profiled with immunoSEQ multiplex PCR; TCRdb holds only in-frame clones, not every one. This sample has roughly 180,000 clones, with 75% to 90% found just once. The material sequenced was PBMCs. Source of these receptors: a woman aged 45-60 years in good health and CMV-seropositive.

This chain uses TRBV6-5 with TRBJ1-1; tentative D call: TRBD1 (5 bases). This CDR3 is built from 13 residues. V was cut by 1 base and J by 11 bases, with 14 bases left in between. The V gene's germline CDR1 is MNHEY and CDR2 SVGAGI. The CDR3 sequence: CASSYLGGPGAFF. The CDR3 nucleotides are TGTGCCAGCAGTTACTTGGGAGGGCCAGGGGCTTTCTTT.

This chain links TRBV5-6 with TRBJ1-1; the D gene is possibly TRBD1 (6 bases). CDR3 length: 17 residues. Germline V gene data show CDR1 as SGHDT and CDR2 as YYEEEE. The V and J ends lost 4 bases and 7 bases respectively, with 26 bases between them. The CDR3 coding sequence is TGTGCCAGCAGCCCCGATTCCAGGGGCACACCAGCTTTTGAAGCTTTCTTT. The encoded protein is CASSPDSRGTPAFEAFF.

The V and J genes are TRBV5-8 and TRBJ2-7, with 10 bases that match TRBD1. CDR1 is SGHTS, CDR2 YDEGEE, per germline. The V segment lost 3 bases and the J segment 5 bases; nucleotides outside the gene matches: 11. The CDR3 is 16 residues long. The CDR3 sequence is CASSYPHGTGVNEQYF. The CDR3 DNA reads TGTGCCAGCAGCTACCCTCACGGGACAGGGGTCAACGAGCAGTACTTC.

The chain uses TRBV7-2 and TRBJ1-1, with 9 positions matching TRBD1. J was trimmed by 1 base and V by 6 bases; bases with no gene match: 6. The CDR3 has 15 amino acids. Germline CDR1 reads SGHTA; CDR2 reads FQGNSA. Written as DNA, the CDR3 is TGTGCCAGCAGGGTCCGGACAGGGGAGAACACTGAAGCTTTCTTT. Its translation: CASRVRTGENTEAFF.

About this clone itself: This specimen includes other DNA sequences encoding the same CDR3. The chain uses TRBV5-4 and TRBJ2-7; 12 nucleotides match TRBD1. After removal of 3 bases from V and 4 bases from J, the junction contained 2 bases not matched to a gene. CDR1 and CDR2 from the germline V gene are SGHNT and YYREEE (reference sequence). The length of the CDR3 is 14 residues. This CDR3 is CASSSGQGAYEQYF. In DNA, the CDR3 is TGTGCCAGCAGCTCGGGACAGGGGGCTTACGAGCAGTACTTC.

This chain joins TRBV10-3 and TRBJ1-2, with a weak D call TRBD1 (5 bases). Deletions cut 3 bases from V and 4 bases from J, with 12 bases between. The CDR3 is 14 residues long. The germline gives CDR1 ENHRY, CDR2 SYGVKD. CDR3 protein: CAISESREGYGYTF. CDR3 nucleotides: TGTGCCATCAGTGAATCCAGGGAAGGCTATGGCTACACCTTC.

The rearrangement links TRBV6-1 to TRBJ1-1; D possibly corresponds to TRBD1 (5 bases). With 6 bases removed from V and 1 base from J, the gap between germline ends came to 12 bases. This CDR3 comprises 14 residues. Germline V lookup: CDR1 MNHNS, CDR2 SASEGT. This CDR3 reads CASRDRQKNTEAFF. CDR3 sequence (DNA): TGTGCCAGCAGGGACCGACAGAAGAACACTGAAGCTTTCTTT.

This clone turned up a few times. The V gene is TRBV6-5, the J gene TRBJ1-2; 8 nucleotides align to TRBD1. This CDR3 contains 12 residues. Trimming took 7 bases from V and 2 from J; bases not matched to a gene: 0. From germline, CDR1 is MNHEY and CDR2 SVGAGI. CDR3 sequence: CASTGGNYGYTF. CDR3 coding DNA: TGTGCCAGCACAGGGGGCAACTATGGCTACACCTTC.

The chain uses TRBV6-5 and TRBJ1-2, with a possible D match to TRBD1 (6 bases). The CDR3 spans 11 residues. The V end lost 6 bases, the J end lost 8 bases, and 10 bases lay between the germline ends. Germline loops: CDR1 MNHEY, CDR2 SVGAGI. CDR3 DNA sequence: TGTGCCAGCAGCGCAGGGGCAGGCTACACCTTC. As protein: CASSAGAGYTF.